This T cell receptor beta chain came from a study of blood T cell repertoires in COVID-19. Study-level information: T cells, B-cell-depleted T cells, or PBMCs provided the cDNA or gDNA that served as material.

Trimming pared 0 bases from V and 5 bases from J, leaving 10 bases between. The V gene's germline CDR1 is GTSNPN and CDR2 SVGIG (reference sequence). This CDR3 is built from 13 residues. Original processing methods: How many nucleated cells were present was estimated from reference gene primer amplification. Clones were sequenced by immunoSEQ multiplex PCR, and TCRdb holds only the in-frame ones, with some missing. V and J calls and clone size come straight from that table; D and trimming were deduced from the DNA. The data contain almost 350,000 clones, roughly 86% of them singletons. Individuals in the exposed group had encountered a COVID-19 case within 2 weeks preceding study entry.

The chain has TRBV30 and TRBJ1-1; D gene ambiguous. The source of this sequence is a woman aged 25 to 39 who had been exposed to COVID-19. The sample consisted of PBMCs or T cells enriched from blood (not recorded which). The chain's CDR3 is CAWSVEGRTEAFF. For the CDR3, the DNA is TGTGCCTGGAGTGTAGAGGGAAGGACTGAAGCTTTCTTT.